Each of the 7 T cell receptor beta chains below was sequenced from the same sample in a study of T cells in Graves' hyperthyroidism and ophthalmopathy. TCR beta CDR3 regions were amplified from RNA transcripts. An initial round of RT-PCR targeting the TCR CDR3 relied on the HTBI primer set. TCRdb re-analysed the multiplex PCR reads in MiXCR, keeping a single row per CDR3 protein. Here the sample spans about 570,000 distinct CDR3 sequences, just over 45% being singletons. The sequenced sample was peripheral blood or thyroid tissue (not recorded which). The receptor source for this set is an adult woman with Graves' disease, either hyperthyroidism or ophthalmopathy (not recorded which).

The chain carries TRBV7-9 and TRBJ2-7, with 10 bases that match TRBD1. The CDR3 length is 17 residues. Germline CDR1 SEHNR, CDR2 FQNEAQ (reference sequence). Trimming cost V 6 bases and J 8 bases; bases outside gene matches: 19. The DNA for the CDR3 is TGTGCCAGCAGTCCACTCCCGGGACAGGGGTCTCTGGCACAGCAGTACTTC. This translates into CASSPLPGQGSLAQQYF.

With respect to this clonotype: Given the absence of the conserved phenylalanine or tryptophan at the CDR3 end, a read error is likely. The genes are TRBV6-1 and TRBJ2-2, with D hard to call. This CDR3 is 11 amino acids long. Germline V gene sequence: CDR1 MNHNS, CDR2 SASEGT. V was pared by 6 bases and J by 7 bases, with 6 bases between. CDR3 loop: CASRSSGELFS. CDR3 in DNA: TGTGCCAGCAGGTCCAGCGGGGAGCTGTTTTCT.

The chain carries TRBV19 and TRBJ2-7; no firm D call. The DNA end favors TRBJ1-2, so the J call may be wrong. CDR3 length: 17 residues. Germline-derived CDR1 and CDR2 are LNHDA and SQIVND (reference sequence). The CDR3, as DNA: TGTGCCAGTAGTAGTGCTAGAGATGGGCGAGAGATAGAAGGCTACACCTTC. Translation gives CASSSARDGREIEGYTF.

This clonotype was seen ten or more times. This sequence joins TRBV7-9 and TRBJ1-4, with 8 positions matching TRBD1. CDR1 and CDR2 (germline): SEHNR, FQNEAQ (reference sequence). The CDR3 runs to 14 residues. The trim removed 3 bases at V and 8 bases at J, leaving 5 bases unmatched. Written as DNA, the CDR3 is TGTGCCAGCAGCTTCGGACAGGGAGGGGAAAAACTGTTTTTT. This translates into CASSFGQGGEKLFF.

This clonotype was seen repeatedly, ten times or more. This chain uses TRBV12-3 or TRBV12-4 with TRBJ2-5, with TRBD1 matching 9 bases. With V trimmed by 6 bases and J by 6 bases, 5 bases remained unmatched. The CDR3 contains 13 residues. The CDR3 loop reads CASSKDRGKTQYF. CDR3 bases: TGTGCCAGCAGCAAGGACAGGGGCAAGACCCAGTACTTC.

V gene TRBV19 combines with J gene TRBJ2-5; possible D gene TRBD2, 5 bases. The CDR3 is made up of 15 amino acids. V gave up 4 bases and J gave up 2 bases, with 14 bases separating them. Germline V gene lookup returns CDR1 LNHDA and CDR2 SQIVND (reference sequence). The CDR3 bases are TGTGCCAGTAGTAGAGGGTGGGGAAATCAAGAGACCCAGTACTTC. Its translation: CASSRGWGNQETQYF.

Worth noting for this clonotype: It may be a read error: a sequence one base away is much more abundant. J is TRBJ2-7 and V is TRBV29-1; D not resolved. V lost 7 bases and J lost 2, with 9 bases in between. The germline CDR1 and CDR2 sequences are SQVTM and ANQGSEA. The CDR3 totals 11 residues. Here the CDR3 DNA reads TGCAGCGGTAGAAAAACCTACGAGCAGTACTTC. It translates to CSGRKTYEQYF.